This T cell receptor beta chain was found in a study of cytomegalovirus exposure and HLA in healthy donors. Trimming left V 3 bases short and J 4 bases short, with 13 bases between. The V gene's germline CDR1 is SNHLY and CDR2 FYNNEI. This CDR3 region has 15 residues. The PCR ran on 60 Vbeta and 13 Jbeta primers. Some clones are missing from TCRdb's copy, which holds only in-frame ones; the method was immunoSEQ multiplex PCR. The top ten hold less than 5% of the sample, which has over 90,000 clones, around 79% seen once. The table lists this clone with a few counts. The sample consisted of PBMCs. The V and J genes are TRBV2 and TRBJ1-5; tentatively, D is TRBD1 (6 bases). The TCR was taken from a man in his fifties or sixties in good health and CMV-seropositive. The CDR3 here is CASSEAGQQNQPQHF. The CDR3 DNA sequence: TGTGCCAGCAGTGAGGCCGGACAGCAAAATCAGCCCCAGCATTTT.